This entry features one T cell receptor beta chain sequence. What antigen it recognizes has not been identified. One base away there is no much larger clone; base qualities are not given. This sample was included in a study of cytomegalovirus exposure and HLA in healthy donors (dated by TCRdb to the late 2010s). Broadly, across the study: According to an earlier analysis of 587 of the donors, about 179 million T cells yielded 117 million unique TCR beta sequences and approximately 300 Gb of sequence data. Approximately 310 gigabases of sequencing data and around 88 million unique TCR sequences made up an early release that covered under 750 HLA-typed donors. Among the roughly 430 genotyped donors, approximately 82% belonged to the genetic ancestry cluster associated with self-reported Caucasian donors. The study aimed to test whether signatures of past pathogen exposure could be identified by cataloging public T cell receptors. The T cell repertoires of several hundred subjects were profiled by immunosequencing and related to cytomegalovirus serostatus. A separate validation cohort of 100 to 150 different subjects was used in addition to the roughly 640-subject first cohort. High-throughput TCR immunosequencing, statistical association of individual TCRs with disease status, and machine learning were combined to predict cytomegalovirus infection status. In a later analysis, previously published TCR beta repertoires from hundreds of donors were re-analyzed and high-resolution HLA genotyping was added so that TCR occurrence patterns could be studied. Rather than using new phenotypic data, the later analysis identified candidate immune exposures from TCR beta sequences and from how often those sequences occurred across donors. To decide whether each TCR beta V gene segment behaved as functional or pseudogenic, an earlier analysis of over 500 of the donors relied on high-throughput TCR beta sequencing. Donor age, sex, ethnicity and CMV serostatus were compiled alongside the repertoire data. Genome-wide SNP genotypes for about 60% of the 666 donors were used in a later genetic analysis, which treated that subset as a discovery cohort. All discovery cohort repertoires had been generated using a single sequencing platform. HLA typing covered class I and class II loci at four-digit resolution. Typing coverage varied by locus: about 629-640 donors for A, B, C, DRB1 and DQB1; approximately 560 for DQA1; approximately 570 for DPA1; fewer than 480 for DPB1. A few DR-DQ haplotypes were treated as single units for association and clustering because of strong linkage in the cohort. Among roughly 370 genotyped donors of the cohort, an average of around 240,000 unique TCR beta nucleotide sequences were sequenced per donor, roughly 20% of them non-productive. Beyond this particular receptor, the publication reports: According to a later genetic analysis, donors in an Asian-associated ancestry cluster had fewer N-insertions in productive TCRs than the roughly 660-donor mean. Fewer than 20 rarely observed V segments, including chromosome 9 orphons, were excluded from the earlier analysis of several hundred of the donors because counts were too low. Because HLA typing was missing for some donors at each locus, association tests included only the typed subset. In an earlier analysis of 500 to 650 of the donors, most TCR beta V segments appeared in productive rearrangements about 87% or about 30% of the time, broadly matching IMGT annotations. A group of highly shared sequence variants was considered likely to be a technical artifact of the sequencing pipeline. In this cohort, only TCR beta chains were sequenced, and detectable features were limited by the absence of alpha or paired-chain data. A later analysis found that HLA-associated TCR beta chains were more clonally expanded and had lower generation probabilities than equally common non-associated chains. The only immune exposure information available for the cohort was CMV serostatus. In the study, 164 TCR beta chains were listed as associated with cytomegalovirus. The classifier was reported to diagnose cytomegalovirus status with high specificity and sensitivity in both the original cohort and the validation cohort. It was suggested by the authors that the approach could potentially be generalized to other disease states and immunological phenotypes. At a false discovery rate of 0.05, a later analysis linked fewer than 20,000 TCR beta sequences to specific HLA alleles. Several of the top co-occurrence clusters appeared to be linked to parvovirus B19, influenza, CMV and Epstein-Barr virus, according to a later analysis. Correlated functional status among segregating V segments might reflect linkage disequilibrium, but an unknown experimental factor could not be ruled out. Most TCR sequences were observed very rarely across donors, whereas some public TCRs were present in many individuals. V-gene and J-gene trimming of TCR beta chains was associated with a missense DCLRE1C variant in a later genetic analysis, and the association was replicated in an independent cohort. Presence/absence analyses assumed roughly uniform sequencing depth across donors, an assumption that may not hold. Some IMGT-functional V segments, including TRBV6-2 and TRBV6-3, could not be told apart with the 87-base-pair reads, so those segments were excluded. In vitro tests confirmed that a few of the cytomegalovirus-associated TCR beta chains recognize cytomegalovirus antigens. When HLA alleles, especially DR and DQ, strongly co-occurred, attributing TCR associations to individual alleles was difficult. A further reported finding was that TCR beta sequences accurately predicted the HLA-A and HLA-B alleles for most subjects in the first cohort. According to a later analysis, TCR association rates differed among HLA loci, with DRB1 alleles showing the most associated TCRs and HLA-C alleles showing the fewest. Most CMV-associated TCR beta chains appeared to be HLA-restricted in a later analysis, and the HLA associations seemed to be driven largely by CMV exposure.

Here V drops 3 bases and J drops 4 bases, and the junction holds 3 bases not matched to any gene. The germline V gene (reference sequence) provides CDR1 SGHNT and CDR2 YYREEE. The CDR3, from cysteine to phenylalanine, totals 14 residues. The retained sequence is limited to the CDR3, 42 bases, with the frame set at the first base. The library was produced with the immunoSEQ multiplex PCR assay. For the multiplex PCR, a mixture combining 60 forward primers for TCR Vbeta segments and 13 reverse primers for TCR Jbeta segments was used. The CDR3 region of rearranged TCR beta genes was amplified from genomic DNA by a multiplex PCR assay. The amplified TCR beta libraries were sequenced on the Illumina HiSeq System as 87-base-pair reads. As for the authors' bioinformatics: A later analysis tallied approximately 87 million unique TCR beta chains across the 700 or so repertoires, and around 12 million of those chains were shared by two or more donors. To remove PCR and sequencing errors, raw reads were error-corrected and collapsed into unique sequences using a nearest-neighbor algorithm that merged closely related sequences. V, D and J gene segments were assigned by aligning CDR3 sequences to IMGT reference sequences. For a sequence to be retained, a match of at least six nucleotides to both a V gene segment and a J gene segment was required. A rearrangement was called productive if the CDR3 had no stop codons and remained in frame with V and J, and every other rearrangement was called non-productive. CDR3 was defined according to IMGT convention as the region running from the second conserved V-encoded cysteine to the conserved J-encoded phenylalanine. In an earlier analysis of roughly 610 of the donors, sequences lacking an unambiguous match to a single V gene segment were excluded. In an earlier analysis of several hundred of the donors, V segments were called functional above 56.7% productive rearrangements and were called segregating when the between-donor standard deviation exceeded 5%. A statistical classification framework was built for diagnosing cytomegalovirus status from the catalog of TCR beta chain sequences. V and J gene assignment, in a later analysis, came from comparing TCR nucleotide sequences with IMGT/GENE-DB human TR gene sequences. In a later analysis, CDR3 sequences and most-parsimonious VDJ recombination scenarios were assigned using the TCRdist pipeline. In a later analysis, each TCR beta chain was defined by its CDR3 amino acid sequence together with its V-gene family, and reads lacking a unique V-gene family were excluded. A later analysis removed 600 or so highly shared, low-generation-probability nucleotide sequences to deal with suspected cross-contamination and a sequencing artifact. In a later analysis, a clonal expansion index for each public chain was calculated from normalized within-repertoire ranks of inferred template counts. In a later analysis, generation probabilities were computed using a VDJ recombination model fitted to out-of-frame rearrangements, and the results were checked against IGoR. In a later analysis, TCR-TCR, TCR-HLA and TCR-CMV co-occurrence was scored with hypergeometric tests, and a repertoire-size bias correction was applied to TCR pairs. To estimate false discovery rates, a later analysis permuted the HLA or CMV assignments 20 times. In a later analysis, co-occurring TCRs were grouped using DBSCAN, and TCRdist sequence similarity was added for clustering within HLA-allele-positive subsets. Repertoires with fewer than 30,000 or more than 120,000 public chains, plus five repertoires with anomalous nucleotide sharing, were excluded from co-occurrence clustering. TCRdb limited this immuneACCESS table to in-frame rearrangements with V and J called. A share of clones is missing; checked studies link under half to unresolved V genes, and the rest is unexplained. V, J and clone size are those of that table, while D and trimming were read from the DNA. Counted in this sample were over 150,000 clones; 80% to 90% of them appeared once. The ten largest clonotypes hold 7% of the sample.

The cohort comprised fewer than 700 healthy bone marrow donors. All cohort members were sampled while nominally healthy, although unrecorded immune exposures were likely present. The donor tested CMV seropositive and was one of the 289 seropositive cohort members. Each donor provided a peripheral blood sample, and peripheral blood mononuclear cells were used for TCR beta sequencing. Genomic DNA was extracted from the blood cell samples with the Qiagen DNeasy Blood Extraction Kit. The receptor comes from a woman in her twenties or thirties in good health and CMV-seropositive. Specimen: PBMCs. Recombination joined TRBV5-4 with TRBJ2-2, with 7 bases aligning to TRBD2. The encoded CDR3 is CASSWPGGTGELFF. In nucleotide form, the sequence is TGTGCCAGCAGCTGGCCGGGGGGCACCGGGGAGCTGTTTTTT. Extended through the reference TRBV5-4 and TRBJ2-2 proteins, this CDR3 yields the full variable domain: ETGVTQSPTHLIKTRGQQVTLRCSSQSGHNTVSWYQQALGQGPQFIFQYYREEENGRGNFPPRFSGLQFPNYSSELNVNALELDDSALYLCASSWPGGTGELFFGEGSRLTVL.